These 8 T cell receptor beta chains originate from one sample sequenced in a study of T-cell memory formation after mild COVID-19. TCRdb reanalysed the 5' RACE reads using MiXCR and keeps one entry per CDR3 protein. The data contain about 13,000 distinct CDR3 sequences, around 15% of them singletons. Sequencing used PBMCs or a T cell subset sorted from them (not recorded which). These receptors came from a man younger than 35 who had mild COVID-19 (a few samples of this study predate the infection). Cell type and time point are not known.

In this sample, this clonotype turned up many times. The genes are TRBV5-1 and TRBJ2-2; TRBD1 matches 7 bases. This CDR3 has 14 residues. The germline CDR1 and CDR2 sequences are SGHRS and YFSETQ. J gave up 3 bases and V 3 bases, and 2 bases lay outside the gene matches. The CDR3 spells CASSWDRYTGELFF. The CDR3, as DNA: TGCGCCAGCAGCTGGGACAGATACACCGGGGAGCTGTTTTTT.

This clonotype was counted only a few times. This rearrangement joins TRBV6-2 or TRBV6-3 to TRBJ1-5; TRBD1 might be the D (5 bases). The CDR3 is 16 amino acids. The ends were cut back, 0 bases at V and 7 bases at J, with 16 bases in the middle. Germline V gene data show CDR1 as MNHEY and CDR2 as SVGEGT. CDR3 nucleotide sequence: TGTGCCAGCAGTTACTCGATAGGAGGGGCAGGACAGCCCCAGCATTTT. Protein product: CASSYSIGGAGQPQHF.

CDR3 sequence reads: CASSLEVSYGYTF. DNA of the CDR3: TGTGCCAGCAGTTTAGAAGTGTCCTATGGCTACACCTTC. The J gene is TRBJ1-2, the V gene TRBV12-3 or TRBV12-4; D is uncertain. The CDR3 runs to 13 residues. V gave up 1 base and J gave up 4 bases, with 7 bases separating them.

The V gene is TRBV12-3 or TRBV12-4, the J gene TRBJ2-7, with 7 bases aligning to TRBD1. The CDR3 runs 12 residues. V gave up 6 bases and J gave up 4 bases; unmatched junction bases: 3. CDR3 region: CASSGTVYEQYF. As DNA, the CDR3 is TGTGCCAGCAGCGGGACAGTTTACGAGCAGTACTTC.

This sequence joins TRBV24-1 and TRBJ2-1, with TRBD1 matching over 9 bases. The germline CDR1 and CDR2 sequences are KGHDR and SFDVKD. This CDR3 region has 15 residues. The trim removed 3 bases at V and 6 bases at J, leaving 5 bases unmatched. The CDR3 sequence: CATSDKGTGSNEQFF. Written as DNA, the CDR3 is TGTGCCACCAGTGATAAAGGGACAGGGTCCAATGAGCAGTTCTTC.

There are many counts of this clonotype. The CDR3 is CSARGGFGVVLNEQFF. The CDR3 DNA reads as TGCAGTGCTAGAGGAGGCTTCGGGGTGGTATTGAATGAGCAGTTCTTC. The rearrangement links TRBV20-1 to TRBJ2-1; D perhaps matches TRBD2 (5 bases). V shed 1 base and J shed 7 bases, with 20 bases lying between them. The CDR3 spans 16 residues. Germline V gene data show CDR1 as DFQATT and CDR2 as SNEGSKA (reference sequence).

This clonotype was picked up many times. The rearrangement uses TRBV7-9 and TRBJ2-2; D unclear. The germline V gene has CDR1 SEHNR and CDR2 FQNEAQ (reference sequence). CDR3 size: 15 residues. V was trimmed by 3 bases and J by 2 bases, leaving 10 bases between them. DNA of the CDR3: TGTGCCAGCAGCTTCGGAACAGTCAACACCGGGGAGCTGTTTTTT. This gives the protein CASSFGTVNTGELFF.

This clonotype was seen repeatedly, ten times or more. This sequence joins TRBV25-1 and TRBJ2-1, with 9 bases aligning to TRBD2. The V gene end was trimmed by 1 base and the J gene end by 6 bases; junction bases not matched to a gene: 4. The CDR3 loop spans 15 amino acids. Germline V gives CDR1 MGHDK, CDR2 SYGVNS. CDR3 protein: CASSELAGEVNEQFF. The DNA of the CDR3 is TGTGCCAGCAGTGAATTAGCGGGGGAGGTCAATGAGCAGTTCTTC.